This T cell receptor beta chain is drawn from a study of early T cells in non-severe SARS-CoV-2 infection. Unique molecular identifiers (one per individual cDNA molecule) were attached. TCRdb reanalysed the 5' RACE reads using MiXCR and keeps one entry per CDR3 protein. The sample carries tens of thousands of distinct CDR3 sequences, 4.8% recorded once. Germline-derived CDR1 and CDR2 are SGHRS and YFSETQ. The CDR3 has 15 residues. The V and J ends lost 0 bases and 1 base respectively, with 10 bases between them. The sample holds many counts of this clonotype. This rearrangement joins TRBV5-1 to TRBJ1-1; D is ambiguous. The material sequenced was whole blood. The TCR was taken from an adult who was a healthcare worker with PCR-confirmed SARS-CoV-2 infection or an uninfected control (not recorded which). CDR3 bases: TGCGCCAGCAGCTTGGAGTTGTTCTGGAACACTGAAGCTTTCTTT. Amino acid sequence: CASSLELFWNTEAFF.